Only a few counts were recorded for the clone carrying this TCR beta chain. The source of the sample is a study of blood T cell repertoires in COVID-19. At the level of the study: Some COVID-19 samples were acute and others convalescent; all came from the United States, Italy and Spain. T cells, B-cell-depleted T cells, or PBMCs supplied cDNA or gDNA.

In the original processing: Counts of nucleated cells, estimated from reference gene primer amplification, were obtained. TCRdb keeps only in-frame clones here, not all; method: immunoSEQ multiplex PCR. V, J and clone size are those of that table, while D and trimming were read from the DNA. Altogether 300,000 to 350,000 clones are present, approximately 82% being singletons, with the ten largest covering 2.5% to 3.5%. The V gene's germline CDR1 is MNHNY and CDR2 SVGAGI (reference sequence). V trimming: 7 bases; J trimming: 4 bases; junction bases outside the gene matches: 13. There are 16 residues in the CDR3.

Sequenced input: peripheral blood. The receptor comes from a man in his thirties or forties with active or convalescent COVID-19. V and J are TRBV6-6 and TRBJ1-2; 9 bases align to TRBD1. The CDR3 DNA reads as TGTGCCAGCATTCTGACAGGGGGGAGCTATGGCTATGGCTACACCTTC. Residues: CASILTGGSYGYGYTF.